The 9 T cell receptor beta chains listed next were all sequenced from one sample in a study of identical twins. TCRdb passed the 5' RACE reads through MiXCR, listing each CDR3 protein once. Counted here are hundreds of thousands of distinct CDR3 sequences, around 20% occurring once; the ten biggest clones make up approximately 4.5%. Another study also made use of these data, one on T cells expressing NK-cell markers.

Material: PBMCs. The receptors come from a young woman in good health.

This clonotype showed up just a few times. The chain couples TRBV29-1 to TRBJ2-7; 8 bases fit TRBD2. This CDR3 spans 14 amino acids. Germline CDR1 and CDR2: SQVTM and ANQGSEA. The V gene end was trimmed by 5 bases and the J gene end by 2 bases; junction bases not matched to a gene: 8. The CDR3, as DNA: TGCAGCGTTATACCGGGACTAGGAGCCTACGAGCAGTACTTC. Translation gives CSVIPGLGAYEQYF.

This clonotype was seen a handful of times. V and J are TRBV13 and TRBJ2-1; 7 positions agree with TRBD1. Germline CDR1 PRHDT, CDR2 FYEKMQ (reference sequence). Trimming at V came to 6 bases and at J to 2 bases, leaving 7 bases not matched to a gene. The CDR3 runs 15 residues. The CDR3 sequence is CASSHGTETYNEQFF. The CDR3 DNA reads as TGTGCCAGCAGTCACGGGACAGAAACCTACAATGAGCAGTTCTTC.

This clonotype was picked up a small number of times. The CDR3 reads CASSQDRGFEKLFF. DNA of the CDR3: TGCGCCAGCAGCCAAGATAGAGGGTTTGAAAAACTGTTTTTT. The chain joins TRBV4-3 to TRBJ1-4; no definite D call. Germline loops: CDR1 LGHNA, CDR2 YSLEER. The ends were cut back, 0 bases at V and 7 bases at J, with 9 bases in the middle. This CDR3 contains 14 residues.

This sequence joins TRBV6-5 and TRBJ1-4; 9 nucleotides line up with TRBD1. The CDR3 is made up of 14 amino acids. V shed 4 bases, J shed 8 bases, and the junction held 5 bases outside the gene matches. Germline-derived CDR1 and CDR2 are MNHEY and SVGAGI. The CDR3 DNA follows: TGTGCCAGCAGTTTACAGGGGGCAGAAGAAAAACTGTTTTTT. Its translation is CASSLQGAEEKLFF.

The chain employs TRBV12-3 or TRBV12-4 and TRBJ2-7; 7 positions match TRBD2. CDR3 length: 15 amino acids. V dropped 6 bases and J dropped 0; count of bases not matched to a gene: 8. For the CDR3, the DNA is TGTGCCAGCAGATCTGGGACTAAGGGCTCCTACGAGCAGTACTTC. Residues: CASRSGTKGSYEQYF.

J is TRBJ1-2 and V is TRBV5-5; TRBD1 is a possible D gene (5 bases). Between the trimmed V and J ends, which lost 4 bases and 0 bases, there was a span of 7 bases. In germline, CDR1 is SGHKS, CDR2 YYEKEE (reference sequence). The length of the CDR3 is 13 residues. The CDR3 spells CASSGTSNYGYTF. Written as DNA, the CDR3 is TGTGCCAGCAGCGGGACGTCTAACTATGGCTACACCTTC. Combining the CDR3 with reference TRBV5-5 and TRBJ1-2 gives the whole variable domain DAGVTQSPTHLIKTRGQQVTLRCSPISGHKSVSWYQQVLGQGPQFIFQYYEKEERGRGNFPDRFSARQFPNYSSELNVNALLLGDSALYLCASSGTSNYGYTFGSGTRLTVV.

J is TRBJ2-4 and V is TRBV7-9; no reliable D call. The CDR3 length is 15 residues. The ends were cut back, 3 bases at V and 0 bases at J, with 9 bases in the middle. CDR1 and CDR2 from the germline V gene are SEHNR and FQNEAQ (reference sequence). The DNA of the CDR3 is TGTGCCAGCAGCTTGTCGTCTATAGCCAAAAACATTCAGTACTTC. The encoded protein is CASSLSSIAKNIQYF.

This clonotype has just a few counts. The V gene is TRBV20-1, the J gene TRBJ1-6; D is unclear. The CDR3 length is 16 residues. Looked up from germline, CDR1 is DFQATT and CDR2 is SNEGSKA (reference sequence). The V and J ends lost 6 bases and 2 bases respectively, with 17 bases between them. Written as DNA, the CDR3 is TGCAGTGCGATTGGGTCTTCTATCACCTATAATTCACCCCTCCACTTT. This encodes CSAIGSSITYNSPLHF.

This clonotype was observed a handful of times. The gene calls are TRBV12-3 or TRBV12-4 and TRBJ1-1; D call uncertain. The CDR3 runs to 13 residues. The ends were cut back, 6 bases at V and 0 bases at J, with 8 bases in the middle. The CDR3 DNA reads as TGTGCCAGCAGAGGTTCCATGAACACTGAAGCTTTCTTT. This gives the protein CASRGSMNTEAFF.